This T cell receptor (beta chain) was identified during a study of T cells in Graves' hyperthyroidism and ophthalmopathy. The V end was cut by 1 base, the J end by 11 bases, with 8 bases between. CDR3 length: 12 residues. Germline values: CDR1 SGHTA, CDR2 FQGNSA. General study points: Blood held most thyroid clonotypes expanded above 0.001 frequency.

This clonotype was picked up one time. Its specificity is not known. The investigators amplified TCR beta CDR3 regions from RNA transcripts. The HTBI primer set was used in a first-round RT-PCR of the TCR CDR3. One entry per CDR3 protein, called by TCRdb with MiXCR from the multiplex PCR reads. Of a few hundred thousand distinct CDR3 sequences listed, under 60% are singletons. Stability of Graves' hyperthyroidism was defined as absent ophthalmopathy progression within 18 months. Newly diagnosed patients aged 18 to 65 had hyperthyroidism of under 2 months' duration. Uncontrolled infection, other autoimmune disease, pregnancy or lactation disqualified patients from enrolment.

The chain joins TRBV7-2 to TRBJ1-4, with no clear D. The specimen sequenced was peripheral blood or thyroid tissue (not recorded which). The receptor comes from a woman under 30 with Graves' hyperthyroidism. The CDR3 bases are TGTGCCAGCAGCTTAGGCGGGAAGAAACTGTTTTTT. Translating it yields CASSLGGKKLFF.